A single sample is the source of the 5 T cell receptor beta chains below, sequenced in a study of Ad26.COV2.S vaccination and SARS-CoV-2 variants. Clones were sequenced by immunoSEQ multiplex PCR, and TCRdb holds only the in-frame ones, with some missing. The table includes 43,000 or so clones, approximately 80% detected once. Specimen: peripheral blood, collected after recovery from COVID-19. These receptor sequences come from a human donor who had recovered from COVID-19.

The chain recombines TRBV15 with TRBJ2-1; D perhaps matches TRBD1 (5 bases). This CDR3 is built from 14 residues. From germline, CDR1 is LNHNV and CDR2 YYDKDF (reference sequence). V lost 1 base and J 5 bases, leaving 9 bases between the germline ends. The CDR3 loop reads CATSRGQGDNEQFF. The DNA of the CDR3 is TGTGCCACCAGCAGAGGGCAGGGTGACAATGAGCAGTTCTTC. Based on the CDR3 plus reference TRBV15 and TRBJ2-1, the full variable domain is DAMVIQNPRYQVTQFGKPVTLSCSQTLNHNVMYWYQQKSSQAPKLLFHYYDKDFNNEADTPDNFQSRRPNTSFCFLDIRSPGLGDTAMYLCATSRGQGDNEQFFGPGTRLTVL.

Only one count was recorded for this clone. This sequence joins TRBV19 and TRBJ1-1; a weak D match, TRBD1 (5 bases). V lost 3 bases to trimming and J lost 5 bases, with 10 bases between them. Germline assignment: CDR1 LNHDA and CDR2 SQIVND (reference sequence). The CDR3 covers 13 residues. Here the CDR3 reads CASSIGAGTEAFF. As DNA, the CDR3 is TGTGCCAGTAGTATCGGGGCAGGGACTGAAGCTTTCTTT.

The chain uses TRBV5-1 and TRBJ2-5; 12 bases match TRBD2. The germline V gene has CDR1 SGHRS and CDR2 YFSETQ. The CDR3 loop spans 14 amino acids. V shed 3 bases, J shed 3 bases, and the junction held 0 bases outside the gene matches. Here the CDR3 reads CASSWTSGEETQYF. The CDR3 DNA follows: TGCGCCAGCAGCTGGACTAGCGGGGAAGAGACCCAGTACTTC.

The CDR3 sequence: CAISDGVGLGTEAFF. The CDR3 DNA sequence: TGTGCCATCAGTGACGGGGTGGGGCTGGGCACTGAAGCTTTCTTT. The gene calls are TRBV10-3 and TRBJ1-1; perhaps TRBD1 as D (5 bases). Trimming removed 3 bases from V and 4 bases from J, with 15 bases in between. From germline, CDR1 is ENHRY and CDR2 SYGVKD. This CDR3 contains 15 residues.

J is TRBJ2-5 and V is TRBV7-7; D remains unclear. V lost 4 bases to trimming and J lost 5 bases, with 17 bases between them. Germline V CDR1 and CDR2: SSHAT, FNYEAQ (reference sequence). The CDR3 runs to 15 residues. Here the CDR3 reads CASSSMGSVPETQYF. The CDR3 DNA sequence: TGTGCCAGCAGCTCTATGGGGTCCGTTCCGGAGACCCAGTACTTC.